The clone carrying this T cell receptor (beta chain) was counted between two and nine times. Antigen: not known. The sample originates from a study of blood T cells in healthy people across ages. Whole-study findings and limits: Roughly linear age-related decline in beta diversity appeared, significant by age approximately 43.

The CDR3 runs 12 residues. CDR1 is KGHSH and CDR2 is LQKENI in the germline V gene. J gave up 6 bases and V 5 bases, and 3 bases lay outside the gene matches. They isolated at least 7 million PBMCs from each sample. With a J-beta primer mix and a sample-barcoded 5' primer, a second PCR ran about 7 to 11 cycles. TCRdb redid the calling of the 5' RACE reads with MiXCR, one entry per CDR3 protein. The sample records 700,000 to 850,000 distinct CDR3 sequences, about 55% being singletons. The receptor was derived from a man older than 75 in good health. The genes are TRBV18 and TRBJ1-2, with 7 bases fitting TRBD1. Sequencing used blood. The CDR3 region is CASSEQGNGYTF. The CDR3 region has the DNA TGTGCCAGCTCAGAACAGGGGAATGGCTACACCTTC.